A selection of T cell receptor beta chains follows, all from one sample in a study of blood T cell repertoires in COVID-19. Sequenced by immunoSEQ multiplex PCR; TCRdb stores in-frame clones only, minus some. This sample has 100,000 to 120,000 clones, with around 89% found just once. Source material: peripheral blood. The receptors come from a woman aged 45-59 years with acute or convalescent COVID-19. Each CDR3 is given with its conserved first and last residue. D genes are given only for firm matches. The size field is filled for only some rows; it gives once, few, many or a size class.

size,D,J,V,CDR3,DNA
.,.,TRBJ2-1,TRBV5-6,CASSLLTVSRDEQFF,TGTGCCAGCAGCTTACTGACAGTTTCAAGGGATGAGCAGTTCTTC
.,TRBD1,TRBJ1-1,TRBV24-1,CATQDYRGETEAFF,TGTGCCACCCAAGATTACAGGGGTGAAACTGAAGCTTTCTTT
.,TRBD2,TRBJ2-2,TRBV3-1/TRBV3-2,CASSPRGVGELFF,TGTGCCAGCAGCCCCCGGGGGGTCGGGGAGCTGTTTTTT
.,TRBD1,TRBJ1-1,TRBV3-1/TRBV3-2,CASSQERGRGTVSYNTEAFF,TGTGCCAGCAGCCAAGAAAGAGGCCGAGGGACAGTCAGTTATAACACTGAAGCTTTCTTT
.,.,TRBJ2-1,TRBV7-9,CASSLAPGSSYNEQFF,TGTGCCAGCAGCTTGGCGCCGGGAAGTTCCTACAATGAGCAGTTCTTC
.,TRBD1,TRBJ2-7,TRBV6-5,CASSQTGTVYEQYF,TGTGCCAGCAGTCAGACCGGGACAGTGTACGAGCAGTACTTC
.,.,TRBJ2-3,TRBV24-1,CATSDFKRRTHTQYF,TGTGCCACCAGTGATTTTAAGCGGCGAACTCATACGCAGTATTTT
.,.,TRBJ2-1,TRBV6-6,CASRSTLIYNEQFF,TGTGCCAGCAGGTCTACGCTTATTTACAATGAGCAGTTCTTC
.,TRBD2,TRBJ2-2,TRBV6-2/TRBV6-3,CASSYGASGNTGELFF,TGTGCCAGCAGTTACGGGGCTAGCGGAAACACCGGGGAGCTGTTTTTT
.,.,TRBJ2-5,TRBV12-5,CASGLATPQDGGTQYF,TGTGCTAGTGGTTTGGCAACCCCACAAGACGGAGGGACCCAGTACTTC
.,TRBD1,TRBJ1-3,TRBV2,CASSEDRGSGNTIYF,TGTGCCAGCAGTGAAGACAGGGGATCTGGAAACACCATATATTTT
.,TRBD2,TRBJ2-7,TRBV29-1,CSVGGGDSHYEQYF,TGCAGCGTTGGGGGAGGGGACTCCCACTACGAGCAGTACTTC
.,.,TRBJ2-7,TRBV9,CASSVEQGYEQYF,TGTGCCAGCAGCGTCGAACAGGGCTACGAGCAGTACTTC
.,.,TRBJ2-1,TRBV24-1,CATSDPQVNEQFF,TGTGCCACCAGCGACCCACAGGTCAATGAGCAGTTCTTC
once,.,TRBJ1-1,TRBV6-6,CASSYSGGTEAFF,TGTGCCAGCAGTTACTCAGGGGGCACTGAAGCTTTCTTT
.,TRBD2,TRBJ2-7,TRBV5-1,CASSSRAPGLAGVGGEQYF,TGCGCCAGCAGCTCCAGGGCGCCGGGACTAGCGGGAGTAGGCGGCGAGCAGTACTTC
.,TRBD1,TRBJ2-6,TRBV19,CASSPHRGSSGANVLTF,TGTGCCAGTAGTCCACACAGGGGAAGCTCTGGGGCCAACGTCCTGACTTTC
few,.,TRBJ2-7,TRBV7-2,CASSLGRTYEQYF,TGTGCCAGCAGCTTGGGCAGGACCTACGAGCAGTACTTC
.,.,TRBJ1-1,TRBV4-1,CASSQDIGGRNTEAFF,TGCGCCAGCAGCCAAGATATCGGGGGACGGAACACTGAAGCTTTCTTT
.,.,TRBJ1-1,TRBV6-2/TRBV6-3,CASSPTGSGYTEAFF,TGTGCCAGCAGCCCTACAGGGAGTGGGTATACTGAAGCTTTCTTT
.,.,TRBJ1-2,TRBV24-1,CATSDPTRSYGYTF,TGTGCCACCAGTGATCCCACCCGGAGCTATGGCTACACCTTC
.,TRBD1,TRBJ1-4,TRBV5-1,CASSLTGTGDEKLFF,TGCGCCAGCAGCTTGACAGGGACAGGGGATGAAAAACTGTTTTTT
.,.,TRBJ1-2,TRBV7-9,CASSPTSGDYGYTF,TGTGCCAGCAGCCCGACCTCGGGGGATTATGGCTACACCTTC
.,.,TRBJ1-6,TRBV6-5,CASRRDRNSPLHF,TGTGCCAGCAGACGAGACAGGAATTCACCCCTCCACTTT
few,.,TRBJ1-1,TRBV7-9,CASSLDRREAFF,TGTGCCAGCAGCTTAGACAGACGGGAAGCTTTCTTT
.,TRBD1,TRBJ2-7,TRBV5-4,CASSSGQGYEQYF,TGTGCCAGCAGCTCGGGACAGGGATACGAGCAGTACTTC
few,.,TRBJ2-3,TRBV24-1,CATSEKGDTQYF,TGTGCCACCAGTGAAAAGGGGGATACGCAGTATTTT
.,TRBD1,TRBJ1-3,TRBV5-6,CASSSTGAGNTIYF,TGTGCCAGCAGCTCGACAGGGGCGGGAAACACCATATATTTT
.,.,TRBJ1-2,TRBV19,CASSIPSGGYTF,TGTGCCAGTAGTATACCCTCAGGGGGCTACACCTTC
.,TRBD1,TRBJ2-7,TRBV2,CASSVGTDVYEQYF,TGTGCCAGCAGTGTAGGGACAGATGTCTACGAGCAGTACTTC
.,TRBD1,TRBJ1-2,TRBV7-2,CASSSHGTGNWGSYTF,TGTGCCAGCAGCTCCCACGGGACAGGGAATTGGGGTAGCTACACCTTC
.,TRBD1,TRBJ1-1,TRBV6-5,CASRLGQANTEAFF,TGTGCCAGCAGACTGGGACAGGCGAACACTGAAGCTTTCTTT
.,.,TRBJ2-1,TRBV10-2,CASSESFAPASNEQFF,TGCGCCAGCAGTGAGTCTTTTGCGCCAGCGAGCAATGAGCAGTTCTTC
.,TRBD1,TRBJ1-3,TRBV4-2,CASTSRDRSGNTIYF,TGTGCCAGTACGTCCCGGGACAGGTCCGGAAACACCATATATTTT
.,TRBD1,TRBJ2-1,TRBV3-1/TRBV3-2,CASSLVQGSDEQFF,TGTGCCAGCAGCCTCGTACAGGGGTCGGATGAGCAGTTCTTC
.,.,TRBJ2-7,TRBV7-2,CASSLRQAGEQYF,TGTGCCAGCAGCTTAAGGCAAGCGGGCGAGCAGTACTTC
.,TRBD1,TRBJ2-3,TRBV11-2,CASSSDRGLADTQYF,TGTGCCAGCAGCTCAGACAGGGGGCTCGCAGATACGCAGTATTTT
.,.,TRBJ1-6,TRBV30,CAWAENAGTNSPLHF,TGTGCCTGGGCCGAAAACGCGGGGACTAATTCACCCCTCCACTTT
.,.,TRBJ2-5,TRBV6-5,CASSYSGSGYQETQYF,TGTGCCAGCAGTTACTCGGGTAGCGGATACCAAGAGACCCAGTACTTC
.,TRBD2,TRBJ2-2,TRBV19,CASNPGWGTSGGELFF,TGTGCCAGTAATCCCGGGTGGGGGACTAGCGGCGGGGAGCTGTTTTTT